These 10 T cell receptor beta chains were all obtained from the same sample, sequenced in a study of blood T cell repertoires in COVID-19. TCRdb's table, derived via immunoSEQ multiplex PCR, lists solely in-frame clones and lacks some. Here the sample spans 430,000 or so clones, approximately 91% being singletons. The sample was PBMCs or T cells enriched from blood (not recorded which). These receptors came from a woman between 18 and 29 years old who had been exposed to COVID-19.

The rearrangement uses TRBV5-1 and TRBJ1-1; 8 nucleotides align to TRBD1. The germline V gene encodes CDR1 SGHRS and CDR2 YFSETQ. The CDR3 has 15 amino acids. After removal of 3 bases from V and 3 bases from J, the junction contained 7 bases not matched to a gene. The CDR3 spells CASSWTGLGDTEAFF. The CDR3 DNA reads TGCGCCAGCAGCTGGACAGGGTTGGGAGACACTGAAGCTTTCTTT.

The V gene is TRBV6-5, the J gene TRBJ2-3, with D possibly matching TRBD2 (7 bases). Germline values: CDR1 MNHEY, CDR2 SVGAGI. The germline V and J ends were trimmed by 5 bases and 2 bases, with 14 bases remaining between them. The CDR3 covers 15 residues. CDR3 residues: CASSLGGLLTDTQYF. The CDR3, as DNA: TGTGCCAGCAGTCTCGGGGGGCTACTCACAGATACGCAGTATTTT.

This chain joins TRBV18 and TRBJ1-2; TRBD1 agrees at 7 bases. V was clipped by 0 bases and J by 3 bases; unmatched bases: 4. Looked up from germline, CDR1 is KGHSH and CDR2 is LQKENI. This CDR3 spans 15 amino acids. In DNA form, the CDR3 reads TGTGCCAGCTCACCACCTACAGGGGTAGACTATGGCTACACCTTC. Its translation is CASSPPTGVDYGYTF.

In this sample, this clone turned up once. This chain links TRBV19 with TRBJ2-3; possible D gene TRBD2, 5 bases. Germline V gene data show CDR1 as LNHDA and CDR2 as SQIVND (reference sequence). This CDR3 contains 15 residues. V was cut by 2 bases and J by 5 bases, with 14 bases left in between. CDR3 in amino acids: CASSITRASQDTQYF. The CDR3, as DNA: TGTGCCAGTAGTATAACCCGAGCTAGCCAAGATACGCAGTATTTT.

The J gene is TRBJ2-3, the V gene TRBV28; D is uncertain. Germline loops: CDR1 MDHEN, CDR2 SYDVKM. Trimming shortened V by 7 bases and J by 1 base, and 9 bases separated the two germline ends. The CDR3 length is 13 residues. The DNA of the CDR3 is TGTGCCAGCACCGTTACTGGCACAGATACGCAGTATTTT. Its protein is CASTVTGTDTQYF. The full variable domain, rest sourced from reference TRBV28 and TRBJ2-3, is DVKVTQSSRYLVKRTGEKVFLECVQDMDHENMFWYRQDPGLGLRLIYFSYDVKMKEKGDIPEGYSVSREKKERFSLILESASTNQTSMYLCASTVTGTDTQYFGPGTRLTVL.

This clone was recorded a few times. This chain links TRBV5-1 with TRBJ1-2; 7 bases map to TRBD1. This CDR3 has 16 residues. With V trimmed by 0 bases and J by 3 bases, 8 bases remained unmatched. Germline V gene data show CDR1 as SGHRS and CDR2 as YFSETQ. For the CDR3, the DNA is TGCGCCAGCAGCTTGGGGGGGACAGAAGTTTACTATGGCTACACCTTC. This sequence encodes CASSLGGTEVYYGYTF.

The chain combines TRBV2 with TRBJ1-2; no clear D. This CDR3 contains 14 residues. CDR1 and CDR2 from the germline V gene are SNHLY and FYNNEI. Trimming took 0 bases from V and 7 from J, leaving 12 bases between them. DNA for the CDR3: TGTGCCAGCAGTGAAGCGGAATGGGCCATTGGCTACACCTTC. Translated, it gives CASSEAEWAIGYTF.

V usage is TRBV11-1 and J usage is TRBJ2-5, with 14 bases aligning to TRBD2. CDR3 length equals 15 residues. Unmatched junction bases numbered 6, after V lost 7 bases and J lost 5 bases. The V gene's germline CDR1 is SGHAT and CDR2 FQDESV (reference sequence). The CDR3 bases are TGTGCCAGCACCCGACTAGCGGGGGGGCGGGAGACCCAGTACTTC. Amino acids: CASTRLAGGRETQYF.

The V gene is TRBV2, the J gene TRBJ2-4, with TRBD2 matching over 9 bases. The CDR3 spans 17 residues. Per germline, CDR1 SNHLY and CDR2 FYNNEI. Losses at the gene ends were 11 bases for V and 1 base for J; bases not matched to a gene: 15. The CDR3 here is CAGLGEPSGMAKNIQYF. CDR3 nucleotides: TGTGCCGGACTGGGGGAGCCTAGCGGGATGGCCAAAAACATTCAGTACTTC. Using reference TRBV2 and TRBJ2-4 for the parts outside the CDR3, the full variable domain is EPEVTQTPSHQVTQMGQEVILRCVPISNHLYFYWYRQILGQKVEFLVSFYNNEISEKSEIFDDQFSVERPDGSNFTLKIRSTKLEDSAMYFCAGLGEPSGMAKNIQYFGAGTRLSVL.

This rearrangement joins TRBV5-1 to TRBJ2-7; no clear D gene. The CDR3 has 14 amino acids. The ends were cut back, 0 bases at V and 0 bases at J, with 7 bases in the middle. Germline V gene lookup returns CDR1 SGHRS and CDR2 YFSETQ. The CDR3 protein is CASSLVSSSYEQYF. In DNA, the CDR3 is TGCGCCAGCAGCTTGGTGTCCAGCTCCTACGAGCAGTACTTC.